The clone carrying this T cell receptor (beta chain) was counted between two and nine times. In germline, CDR1 is MNHEY, CDR2 SMNVEV (reference sequence). V was pared by 5 bases and J by 9 bases, with 17 bases between. The CDR3 runs to 15 residues. The data derive from a study of blood T cell repertoires in COVID-19. Study information: Acute and convalescent COVID-19 samples came from the United States, Italy and Spain. Sources were T cells, B-cell-depleted T cells, or PBMCs; the material itself was cDNA or gDNA.

Per the original methods: Reference gene primers were amplified, and this amplification served to estimate nucleated cell counts. Some clones are missing from TCRdb's copy, which holds only in-frame ones; the method was immunoSEQ multiplex PCR. The V and J calls and clone size are taken from that table; D and trimming were inferred from the DNA. The repertoire holds roughly 150,000 clones, with around 89% as singletons. This sequence originates from a woman aged 55 to 70 with active COVID-19. The V gene is TRBV27, the J gene TRBJ1-6; possibly TRBD1 for D (5 bases). Input material: peripheral blood. CDR3 DNA: TGTGCCAGCAGTGATCTCGGGGGGGGAGGTTCACCCCTCCACTTT. It translates to CASSDLGGGGSPLHF.